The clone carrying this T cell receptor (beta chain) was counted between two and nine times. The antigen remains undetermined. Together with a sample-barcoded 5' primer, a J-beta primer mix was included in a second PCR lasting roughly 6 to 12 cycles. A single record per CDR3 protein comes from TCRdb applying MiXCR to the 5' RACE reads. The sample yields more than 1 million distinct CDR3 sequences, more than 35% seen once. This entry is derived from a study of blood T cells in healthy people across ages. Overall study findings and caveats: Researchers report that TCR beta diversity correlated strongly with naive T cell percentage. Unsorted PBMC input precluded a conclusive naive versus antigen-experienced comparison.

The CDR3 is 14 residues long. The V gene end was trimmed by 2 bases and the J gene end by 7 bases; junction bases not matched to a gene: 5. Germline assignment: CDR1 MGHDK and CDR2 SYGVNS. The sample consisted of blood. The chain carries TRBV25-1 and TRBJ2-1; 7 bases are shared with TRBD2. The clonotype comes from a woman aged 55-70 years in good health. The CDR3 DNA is TGTGCCAGCAGTGAAGGGAGGGTCCTTAATGAGCAGTTCTTC. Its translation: CASSEGRVLNEQFF.